The 2 T cell receptor beta chains in this list originate from one sample, sequenced in a study of T cell repertoires in cytomegalovirus infection. TCRdb reprocessed the reads via MiXCR and lists one record per CDR3 protein. The repertoire holds 650,000 to 900,000 distinct CDR3 sequences, roughly 28% seen once, with around 13% in the top ten. For these TCRs, the target antigens are not known. The source material was cultured CD8+ T cells from PBMCs, sampled from culture after CMV antigen stimulation. These receptors originate from a human donor in good health (CMV status not recorded). Some clones in this sample may be carry-over from other donors' samples.

This clonotype is a singleton in its sample. This chain uses TRBV5-1 with TRBJ1-3; D remains ambiguous. The CDR3 extends over 13 amino acids. V shed 4 bases and J shed 8 bases, with 13 bases lying between them. Germline lookup yields CDR1 SGHRS and CDR2 YFSETQ. The CDR3 bases are TGCGCCAGCAGCCACACCACGGAAGACACCATATATTTT. Its protein is CASSHTTEDTIYF. Full variable domain (rest looked up from reference TRBV5-1 and TRBJ1-3): KAGVTQTPRYLIKTRGQQVTLSCSPISGHRSVSWYQQTPGQGLQFLFEYFSETQRNKGNFPGRFSGRQFSNSRSEMNVSTLELGDSALYLCASSHTTEDTIYFGEGSWLTVV.

The table lists this clonotype with a count of one. The CDR3 DNA reads as TGTGCCATCAGTGAGTCGATGGACAGAAAAGATCAGCCCCAGCATTTT. Translation: CAISESMDRKDQPQHF. The V call is TRBV10-3, the J call TRBJ1-5; D may be TRBD1 (6 bases). The germline V gene encodes CDR1 ENHRY and CDR2 SYGVKD. With 0 bases removed from V and 5 bases from J, the gap between germline ends came to 14 bases. CDR3 length: 16 amino acids.